This T cell receptor beta chain stems from a study of CD8 T cells in Susac syndrome. It was treatment-naive patients with stable or active relapsing-remitting disease who made up the multiple sclerosis controls. Reverse transcription of 0.5 to 1 ug RNA was performed with random hexamers. immunoSEQ multiplex PCR amplified TCR beta CDR3 across 54 Vbeta, 13 Jbeta. TCRdb recomputed calls from the immunoSEQ multiplex PCR reads with MiXCR, one row per CDR3 protein. The data show hundreds of thousands of distinct CDR3 sequences, approximately 95% seen once. The V gene's germline CDR1 is ENHRY and CDR2 SYGVKD. V dropped 7 bases and J dropped 4; count of bases not matched to a gene: 2. CDR3 length: 13 amino acids.

The V call is TRBV10-3, the J call TRBJ1-1; 11 nucleotides align to TRBD1. This clonotype was sampled from a human donor with multiple sclerosis. Material: CD4+ T cells from PBMCs. CDR3 loop: CAIKDRGLTEAFF. The CDR3 DNA reads TGTGCCATCAAGGACAGGGGGCTCACTGAAGCTTTCTTT.